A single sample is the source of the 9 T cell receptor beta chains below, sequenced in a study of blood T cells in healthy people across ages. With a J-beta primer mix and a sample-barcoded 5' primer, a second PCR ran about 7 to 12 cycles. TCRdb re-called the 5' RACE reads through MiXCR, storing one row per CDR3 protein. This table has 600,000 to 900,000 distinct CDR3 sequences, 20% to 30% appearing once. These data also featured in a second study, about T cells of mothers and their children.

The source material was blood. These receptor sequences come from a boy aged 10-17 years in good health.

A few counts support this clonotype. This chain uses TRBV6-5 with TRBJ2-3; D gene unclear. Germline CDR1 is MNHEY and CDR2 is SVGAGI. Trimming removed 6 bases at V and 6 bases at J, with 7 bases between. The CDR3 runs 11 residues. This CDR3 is CASRITDTQYF. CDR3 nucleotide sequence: TGTGCCAGCAGGATCACGGATACGCAGTATTTT.

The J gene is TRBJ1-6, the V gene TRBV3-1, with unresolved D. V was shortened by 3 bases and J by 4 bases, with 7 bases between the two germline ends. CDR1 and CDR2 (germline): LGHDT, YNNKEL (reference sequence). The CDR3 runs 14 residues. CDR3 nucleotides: TGTGCCAGCAGCCATGCGGGTTATAATTCACCCCTCCACTTT. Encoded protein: CASSHAGYNSPLHF.

DNA for the CDR3: TGTGCCAGCAGTTTCGGCCTAGGGGGCAATGAGCAGTTCTTC. Amino acids: CASSFGLGGNEQFF. The rearrangement uses TRBV12-3 or TRBV12-4 and TRBJ2-5; possible D gene TRBD1, 6 bases. The J call may not be correct, given that the DNA end is closer to TRBJ2-1. This CDR3 spans 14 amino acids.

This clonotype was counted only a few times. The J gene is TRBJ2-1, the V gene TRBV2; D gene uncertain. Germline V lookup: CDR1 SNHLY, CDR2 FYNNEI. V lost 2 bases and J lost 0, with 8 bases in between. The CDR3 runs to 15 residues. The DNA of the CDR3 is TGTGCCAGCAGTGAAAAGTACGACTCCTACAATGAGCAGTTCTTC. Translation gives CASSEKYDSYNEQFF. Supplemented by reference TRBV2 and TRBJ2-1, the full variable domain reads EPEVTQTPSHQVTQMGQEVILRCVPISNHLYFYWYRQILGQKVEFLVSFYNNEISEKSEIFDDQFSVERPDGSNFTLKIRSTKLEDSAMYFCASSEKYDSYNEQFFGPGTRLTVL.

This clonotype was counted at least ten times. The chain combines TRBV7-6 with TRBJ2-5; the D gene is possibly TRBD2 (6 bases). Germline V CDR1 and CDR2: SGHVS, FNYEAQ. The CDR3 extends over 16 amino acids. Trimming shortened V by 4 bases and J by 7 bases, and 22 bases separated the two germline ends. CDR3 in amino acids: CASSSPERASQVTQYF. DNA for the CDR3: TGTGCCAGCAGCTCCCCTGAGCGGGCCTCCCAGGTGACCCAGTACTTC.

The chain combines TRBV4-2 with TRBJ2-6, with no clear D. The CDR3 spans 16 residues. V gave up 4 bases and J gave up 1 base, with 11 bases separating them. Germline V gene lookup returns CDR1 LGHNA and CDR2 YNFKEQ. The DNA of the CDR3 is TGTGCCAGCAGCCCAGGAAAGATTTCTGGGGCCAACGTCCTGACTTTC. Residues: CASSPGKISGANVLTF.

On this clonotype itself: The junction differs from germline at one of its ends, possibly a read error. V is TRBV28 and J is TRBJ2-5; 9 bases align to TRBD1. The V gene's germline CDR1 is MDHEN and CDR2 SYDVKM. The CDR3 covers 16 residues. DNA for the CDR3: TGTGCCAGCAGTTTACGGGACAGGGATTTCCAAGAGGCCCAGTACTTC. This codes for CASSLRDRDFQEAQYF.

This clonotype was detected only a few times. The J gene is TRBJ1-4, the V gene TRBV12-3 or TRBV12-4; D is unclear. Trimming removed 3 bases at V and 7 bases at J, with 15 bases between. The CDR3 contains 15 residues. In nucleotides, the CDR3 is TGTGCCAGCAGTTTTCCTGAAAGAGCCGGTGAAAAACTGTTTTTT. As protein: CASSFPERAGEKLFF.

The DNA for the CDR3 is TGCAGCGTTGAAGCCAGGTTGGGCAGTGAGCAGTTCTTC. Encoded protein: CSVEARLGSEQFF. This chain joins TRBV29-1 and TRBJ2-1; D gene uncertain. CDR1 and CDR2 (germline): SQVTM, ANQGSEA. Deletions cut 1 base from V and 9 bases from J, with 13 bases between. CDR3 length equals 13 residues.